The clone carrying this TCR beta chain has more than one count but fewer than ten. The antigen remains unidentified. This sample is drawn from a study of beta chain features in type 1 diabetes. Since all of the isolated RNA was reverse transcribed, expressed TCRB transcripts were what got sequenced. Libraries were prepared by immunoSEQ multiplex PCR; TCRdb keeps only in-frame clonotypes and omits some of them. The table records roughly 260,000 clones, about a tenth of them present only once. CDR1 is LGHNA, CDR2 YNFKEQ, per germline. This CDR3 region has 17 residues. V lost 0 bases to trimming and J lost 0 bases, with 12 bases between them. A heparinised blood draw that averaged about 116 mL was obtained once from each donor. It was via CD45RO/CCR7/CD25/CD127/CD95/CD27 that CD4+ naive, central memory, regulatory and stem cell-like memory cells were sorted. The purity of all sorted populations exceeded 95%.

Whole-study results and caveats: In every one of the four CD4+ subsets, TCRB CDR3s were moderately but significantly shorter in Type 1 diabetes patients.

The TCR sequence derives from a man aged 25 to 40 with type 1 diabetes. Sequenced material: naive CD4+ T cells from blood. The rearrangement links TRBV4-2 to TRBJ2-1, with a tentative D call TRBD2 (6 bases). CDR3 sequence reads: CASSQELAGSSYNEQFF. The CDR3 bases are TGTGCCAGCAGCCAAGAACTGGCGGGGAGCTCCTACAATGAGCAGTTCTTC.